This T cell receptor beta chain originates from a study of PD-1 blockade in classical Hodgkin lymphoma. The germline gives CDR1 MNHEY, CDR2 SVGAGI. Trimming took off 0 bases at V and 3 bases at J, with 12 bases between the two ends. The CDR3 loop spans 15 amino acids. Sequencing used immunoSEQ multiplex PCR; TCRdb keeps in-frame clones, though not all of them. The profile shows around 50,000 clones, around 90% of them singletons. Sample time point: cycle 4 day 1 (C4D1), after less than 7 weeks of nivolumab. Each of the patients experienced relapse following autologous stem cell transplantation, and their brentuximab vedotin exposure differed.

This receptor was taken from a human donor with classical Hodgkin lymphoma. This sample comprised peripheral blood mononuclear cells (PBMCs), obtained before the fourth cycle of nivolumab. The chain uses TRBV6-5 and TRBJ2-7; no clear D gene. CDR3 region: CASSYSRGNSYEQYF. DNA of the CDR3: TGTGCCAGCAGTTACTCTCGTGGGAATAGCTACGAGCAGTACTTC.